Each of the 3 T cell receptor beta chains below was sequenced from the same sample in a study of shared clonotypes between healthy human individuals. Naive CD8 cells lacked CD45RO, underwent positive selection for CCR7 and left out terminally differentiated effector memory CD45RA+ cells. The method was immunoSEQ multiplex PCR; TCRdb's version includes in-frame clones alone and lacks a portion of them. The table includes approximately 2,000,000 clones, 90% to 95% detected once. Sequencing used naive CD8+ T cells from PBMCs. The source of these receptors is a man aged 18 to 35 in good health. Some clones in this sample may be carry-over from other donors' samples.

This clone was detected once. The chain carries TRBV19 and TRBJ2-7; D not resolved. V lost 10 bases, J lost 2 bases, and 15 bases lay in between. The CDR3 totals 13 residues. Per the germline V gene, CDR1 is LNHDA and CDR2 is SQIVND (reference sequence). The CDR3 loop reads CATSDGDTYEQYF. CDR3 coding DNA: TGTGCCACCTCGGACGGAGACACCTACGAGCAGTACTTC.

The chain couples TRBV9 to TRBJ2-5, with 12 bases identical to TRBD1. Germline CDR1 SGDLS, CDR2 YYNGEE. V was clipped by 0 bases and J by 5 bases; unmatched bases: 8. The CDR3 extends over 17 amino acids. The CDR3 region is CASSVAMGQGAGETQYF. CDR3 nucleotides: TGTGCCAGCAGCGTAGCGATGGGACAGGGGGCGGGGGAGACCCAGTACTTC.

In DNA form, the CDR3 reads TGCGCCAGCAGCTCAACTAGCGGGAGGCGCGGCGAGCAGTACTTC. This encodes CASSSTSGRRGEQYF. This chain links TRBV5-1 with TRBJ2-7; TRBD2 agrees at 12 bases. Germline V gene data show CDR1 as SGHRS and CDR2 as YFSETQ. With V trimmed by 3 bases and J by 6 bases, 7 bases remained unmatched. The CDR3 loop spans 15 amino acids.